This is a list of T cell receptor beta chains from one sample in a study of T cell responses to AZD1222 COVID-19 vaccine. TCRdb's copy holds only in-frame clones and misses some; the assay was immunoSEQ multiplex PCR. This table holds 65,000 to 80,000 clones, around 90% found once. Specimen: peripheral blood, collected on day 0 of AZD1222 vaccination. These receptors were obtained from an adult in good health. Each CDR3 is given with its conserved first and last residue. The order of the fields is J gene, clone size, V gene, D gene, CDR3 protein, CDR3 DNA. A D gene is named only where the DNA matches it firmly. Size tells how often a clone was seen (once, few, many) or the class of an expanded clone, and some rows leave it out.

TRBJ2-1	-	TRBV19	-	CATSLDDNTYNEQFF	TGTGCCACCTCCCTGGACGACAACACCTACAATGAGCAGTTCTTC
TRBJ1-2	few	TRBV29-1	TRBD1	CSVQKQGANYGYTF	TGCAGCGTCCAGAAACAGGGGGCTAACTATGGCTACACCTTC
TRBJ2-1	-	TRBV5-6	-	CASSSDSYNEQFF	TGTGCCAGCAGCTCGGACAGCTACAATGAGCAGTTCTTC
TRBJ2-2	-	TRBV19	TRBD1	CASSVQGAFDGELFF	TGTGCCAGTAGTGTACAGGGGGCTTTTGACGGGGAGCTGTTTTTT
TRBJ2-3	once	TRBV5-1	-	CASSLLAEPTDTQYF	TGCGCCAGCAGCTTGCTAGCAGAGCCCACAGATACGCAGTATTTT
TRBJ2-2	-	TRBV27	TRBD1	CASATGVYTGELFF	TGTGCCAGCGCTACAGGGGTCTACACCGGGGAGCTGTTTTTT
TRBJ2-7	-	TRBV11-3	TRBD1	CASRSGGSYEQYF	TGTGCCAGCAGATCAGGGGGCTCCTACGAGCAGTACTTC
TRBJ1-2	-	TRBV5-4	-	CASSLAKGANYGYTF	TGTGCCAGCAGCTTGGCCAAGGGGGCTAACTATGGCTACACCTTC
TRBJ2-5	-	TRBV29-1	TRBD1	CSAAPGQGVETQYF	TGCAGCGCCGCGCCGGGACAGGGTGTAGAGACCCAGTACTTC
TRBJ2-5	-	TRBV5-1	-	CARSAARAGGETQYF	TGCGCCCGCAGCGCGGCCCGGGCAGGGGGGGAGACCCAGTACTTC
TRBJ1-3	-	TRBV15	-	CATSSASGNTIYF	TGTGCCACCAGTTCAGCCTCTGGAAACACCATATATTTT
TRBJ2-5	-	TRBV30	-	CAWSLGGTVETQYF	TGTGCCTGGAGTCTGGGCGGGACGGTGGAGACCCAGTACTTC
TRBJ2-1	-	TRBV4-3	-	CASSQEPTSGNEQFF	TGCGCCAGCAGCCAGGAACCGACTAGTGGTAATGAGCAGTTCTTC
TRBJ1-2	-	TRBV11-3	-	CASSQGYGYTF	TGTGCCAGCAGCCAAGGGTATGGCTACACCTTC
TRBJ2-7	-	TRBV7-8	-	CASSLAGSHLEQYF	TGTGCCAGCAGCTTAGCGGGCAGCCATCTCGAGCAGTACTTC
TRBJ2-1	-	TRBV18	TRBD1	CASSPEGTGGNEQFF	TGTGCCAGCTCACCAGAAGGGACAGGGGGGAATGAGCAGTTCTTC
TRBJ1-1	-	TRBV3-1/TRBV3-2	TRBD1	CASSVTGGKFEAFF	TGTGCCAGCAGCGTAACAGGGGGCAAGTTTGAAGCTTTCTTT
TRBJ2-7	few	TRBV7-2	-	CASSLGPERSYEQYF	TGTGCCAGCAGCTTAGGGCCGGAGCGCTCCTACGAGCAGTACTTC
TRBJ1-6	-	TRBV5-6	TRBD1	CASSRSPDRGDYNSPLHF	TGTGCCAGCAGTAGGTCCCCGGACAGGGGAGACTATAATTCACCCCTCCACTTT
TRBJ2-3	-	TRBV29-1	-	CTGPLARWYF	TGCACCGGGCCACTTGCTAGGTGGTATTTT
TRBJ1-6	-	TRBV18	-	CASSPRGLQRMASPLHF	TGTGCCAGCTCACCACGGGGCTTACAGAGGATGGCCTCACCCCTCCACTTT
TRBJ2-3	-	TRBV6-5	TRBD2	CASRGTSGTDTQYF	TGTGCCAGCAGAGGGACTAGCGGGACAGATACGCAGTATTTT
TRBJ1-1	-	TRBV6-5	-	CASTANTEAFF	TGTGCCAGCACCGCGAACACTGAAGCTTTCTTT
TRBJ1-6	-	TRBV6-1	-	CASREESSYNSPLHF	TGTGCCAGCAGAGAAGAGAGCTCCTATAATTCACCCCTCCACTTT
TRBJ2-7	-	TRBV6-5	-	CASSPGVVVGYEQYF	TGTGCCAGCAGCCCCGGGGTGGTGGTGGGCTACGAGCAGTACTTC
TRBJ1-3	-	TRBV7-9	-	CASTPQRDRDWRNTIYF	TGTGCCAGCACGCCTCAGCGGGATAGGGACTGGAGGAACACCATATATTTT
TRBJ1-4	once	TRBV5-1	-	CASSTGIPNEKLFF	TGCGCCAGCAGCACAGGGATCCCAAATGAAAAACTGTTTTTT
TRBJ1-2	-	TRBV15	-	CATSTPRGWLDYGYTF	TGTGCCACCAGCACCCCCCGGGGGTGGCTCGACTATGGCTACACCTTC
TRBJ1-4	-	TRBV4-1	-	CASSQVAWGGSNEKLFF	TGCGCCAGCAGCCAAGTGGCGTGGGGCGGATCTAATGAAAAACTGTTTTTT
TRBJ2-7	-	TRBV19	-	CASSIAAQGYYEQYF	TGTGCCAGTAGTATAGCGGCCCAGGGCTACTACGAGCAGTACTTC
TRBJ1-5	once	TRBV19	-	CASSIDPGFSNQPQHF	TGTGCCAGTAGTATAGATCCTGGATTTAGCAATCAGCCCCAGCATTTT
TRBJ2-3	once	TRBV21-1	-	CASSKGLAGGPDFKDTQYF	TGTGCCAGCAGCAAAGGACTAGCGGGAGGGCCTGATTTCAAAGATACGCAGTATTTT
TRBJ2-2	-	TRBV28	-	CASSIDRLLLFF	TGTGCCAGCAGTATCGACAGGCTGCTGCTGTTTTTT
TRBJ2-1	-	TRBV7-8	-	CASSLESSHNEQFF	TGTGCCAGCAGCTTAGAGTCTAGCCACAATGAGCAGTTCTTC
TRBJ1-5	-	TRBV19	-	CASSISRGGVAQPQHF	TGTGCCAGTAGTATAAGTAGGGGAGGGGTCGCTCAGCCCCAGCATTTT
TRBJ2-7	-	TRBV9	TRBD2	CARRVAGGAGWPYEQYF	TGTGCCCGCCGCGTCGCGGGGGGGGCGGGTTGGCCCTACGAGCAGTACTTC
TRBJ2-7	-	TRBV9	TRBD1	CASSQTTGGIHEQYF	TGTGCCAGCAGCCAGACGACAGGGGGCATCCACGAGCAGTACTTC
TRBJ1-4	-	TRBV5-1	-	CASSLESGTREGLFF	TGCGCCAGCAGCTTGGAGTCAGGGACTAGGGAGGGACTGTTTTTT
TRBJ1-5	-	TRBV19	-	CASSRTVNQPQHF	TGTGCCAGTTCCAGGACCGTTAATCAGCCCCAGCATTTT
TRBJ1-2	-	TRBV9	-	CASSVGVGEGYTF	TGTGCCAGCAGCGTAGGGGTAGGGGAGGGCTACACCTTC
TRBJ1-5	-	TRBV10-3	-	CAISESERDSNQPQHF	TGTGCCATCAGTGAGTCTGAACGGGACAGCAATCAGCCCCAGCATTTT
TRBJ2-2	-	TRBV7-7	TRBD1	CASSPGTGSPGELFF	TGTGCCAGCAGCCCCGGGACAGGGTCCCCCGGGGAGCTGTTTTTT
TRBJ2-2	-	TRBV28	TRBD2	CASSSGPLAGGTGELFF	TGTGCCAGCAGTTCCGGGCCCCTAGCGGGAGGTACCGGGGAGCTGTTTTTT
TRBJ2-1	-	TRBV3-1/TRBV3-2	TRBD2	CASSQDVLAGGAYNEQFF	TGTGCCAGCAGCCAAGATGTACTAGCGGGAGGGGCCTACAATGAGCAGTTCTTC
TRBJ2-5	once	TRBV6-6	-	CASSRQGGWETQYF	TGTGCCAGCAGTCGACAGGGAGGGTGGGAGACCCAGTACTTC
TRBJ2-2	-	TRBV7-3	-	CASSPTQDIFGELFF	TGTGCCAGCAGCCCCACGCAGGACATTTTCGGGGAGCTGTTTTTT
TRBJ1-3	-	TRBV9	-	CASSPHTHPSSGNTIYF	TGTGCCAGCAGCCCCCACACGCATCCGAGCTCTGGAAACACCATATATTTT
TRBJ1-5	-	TRBV7-8	-	CASSLGQGQPQHF	TGTGCCAGCAGCTTAGGCCAGGGCCAGCCCCAGCATTTT
TRBJ2-3	-	TRBV6-2/TRBV6-3	-	CASSWFLASGTDTQYF	TGTGCCAGCAGTTGGTTCCTAGCTTCTGGCACAGATACGCAGTATTTT
TRBJ1-2	-	TRBV7-3	-	CASSKNYALSGYTF	TGTGCCAGCAGCAAAAACTATGCCTTGAGCGGCTACACCTTC
TRBJ1-1	-	TRBV14	-	CASSQEQVTEAFF	TGTGCCAGCAGCCAAGAGCAGGTCACTGAAGCTTTCTTT
TRBJ2-3	-	TRBV21-1	-	CASSKGGHSGQGDTDTQYF	TGTGCCAGCAGCAAAGGAGGGCACTCGGGACAGGGGGACACAGATACGCAGTATTTT
TRBJ1-2	-	TRBV28	-	CASSAGVEILYGYTF	TGTGCCAGCAGTGCCGGTGTGGAAATACTCTATGGCTACACCTTC
TRBJ2-3	-	TRBV28	-	CASSFPPATSTDTQYF	TGTGCCAGCAGTTTTCCCCCGGCAACTAGCACAGATACGCAGTATTTT
TRBJ2-7	-	TRBV29-1	-	CSVGPGGDEQYF	TGCAGCGTGGGCCCGGGTGGGGACGAGCAGTACTTC
TRBJ1-1	-	TRBV6-6	-	CASSLAGKAFF	TGTGCCAGCAGCCTTGCAGGGAAAGCTTTCTTT
TRBJ2-3	-	TRBV25-1	TRBD2	CASSVAGVEGGTQYF	TGTGCCAGCAGTGTGGCGGGAGTGGAAGGCGGTACGCAGTATTTT
TRBJ1-2	-	TRBV15	-	CATSHSMGVGYTF	TGTGCCACCAGCCATTCAATGGGGGTTGGCTACACCTTC
TRBJ2-1	-	TRBV28	-	CATRDRLYEQFF	TGTGCCACCCGCGACAGACTTTATGAGCAGTTCTTC
TRBJ2-7	-	TRBV6-2/TRBV6-3	TRBD2	CASSYPGLAGGPRDPYEQYF	TGTGCCAGCAGTTACCCCGGACTAGCGGGAGGCCCACGAGACCCTTACGAGCAGTACTTC